These T cell receptor beta chains were read from a single sample in a study of blood T cells in healthy people across ages. In TCRdb, the 5' RACE reads were re-called with MiXCR into one record per CDR3 protein. This table holds 2 million or so distinct CDR3 sequences, 49% found once. The sequenced sample was blood. These TCRs come from a woman aged 40 to 50 in good health. Each CDR3 is given with its conserved first and last residue. Fields, in order: J gene, clone size, D gene, V gene, CDR3 protein, CDR3 DNA. The D gene is left open where the match is weak. Rows may omit the clone size; those that give it use once, few, many or a size class.

TRBJ2-3,NA,TRBD2,TRBV7-2,CASSLDLAGGTGTQYF,TGTGCCAGCAGCTTAGATCTAGCGGGGGGCACAGGTACGCAGTATTTT
TRBJ1-6,NA,TRBD1,TRBV6-5,CASSYSVGQGRHSPLHF,TGTGCCAGCAGTTACTCCGTGGGACAGGGGAGACATTCACCCCTCCACTTT
TRBJ2-7,NA,TRBD1,TRBV28,CASIQQGSTEQYF,TGTGCCAGCATCCAACAGGGGAGTACAGAGCAGTACTTC
TRBJ2-1,NA,TRBD2,TRBV5-1,CASSLVAGVMNEQFF,TGCGCCAGCAGCTTGGTTGCGGGGGTGATGAATGAGCAGTTCTTC
TRBJ2-7,NA,TRBD2,TRBV24-1,CATSEGLAETYNEQYF,TGTGCCACCAGTGAGGGACTAGCGGAAACCTACAATGAGCAGTACTTC
TRBJ2-4,NA,NA,TRBV7-9,CASSNDGTPNIQYF,TGTGCCAGCAGCAACGACGGGACTCCAAACATTCAGTACTTC
TRBJ2-7,NA,NA,TRBV20-1,CSASQTVGFGQYF,TGCAGTGCTAGCCAGACAGTGGGGTTCGGGCAGTACTTC
TRBJ2-1,few,NA,TRBV6-6,CASSIQVDTHNEQFF,TGTGCCAGCAGTATACAGGTCGACACTCACAATGAGCAGTTCTTC
TRBJ1-2,NA,NA,TRBV11-2,CALGAGNYGYTF,TGTGCCCTTGGGGCAGGGAACTATGGCTACACCTTC
TRBJ2-7,few,TRBD1,TRBV29-1,CSVGQGAASEQYF,TGCAGCGTTGGACAGGGGGCTGCAAGCGAGCAGTACTTC
TRBJ2-1,NA,NA,TRBV4-3,CASSQDLGNSNEQFF,TGCGCCAGCAGCCAAGATCTGGGGAACTCCAATGAGCAGTTCTTC
TRBJ1-1,NA,NA,TRBV7-2,CASSLGRGRAFF,TGTGCCAGCAGCTTAGGCAGGGGTAGAGCTTTCTTT
TRBJ2-3,many,NA,TRBV12-3/TRBV12-4,CASSAPVFAQYF,TGTGCCAGCAGTGCCCCTGTATTTGCGCAGTATTTT
TRBJ2-4,NA,NA,TRBV7-3,CATLGLMGDQYF,TGTGCCACCCTTGGACTGATGGGGGACCAGTACTTC
TRBJ2-5,NA,TRBD1,TRBV2,CARGDRETQYF,TGTGCCAGAGGGGACAGGGAGACCCAGTACTTC
TRBJ1-2,NA,NA,TRBV27,CASNPTGHSNYGYTF,TGTGCCAGCAACCCCACGGGACACTCGAACTATGGCTACACCTTC
TRBJ1-2,few,NA,TRBV5-1,CASSFTAPSNYGYTF,TGCGCCAGCAGCTTTACAGCGCCTTCGAACTATGGCTACACCTTC
TRBJ1-1,NA,TRBD1,TRBV6-2/TRBV6-3,CATRRTGGNTEAFF,TGTGCCACTAGGAGGACAGGGGGGAACACTGAAGCTTTCTTT
TRBJ2-5,NA,TRBD1,TRBV9,CASSVGQGESQETQYF,TGTGCCAGCAGCGTAGGACAGGGAGAGTCCCAAGAGACCCAGTACTTC
TRBJ1-1,NA,NA,TRBV7-9,CASSVGPGSEAFF,TGTGCCAGCAGCGTAGGTCCCGGGTCTGAAGCTTTCTTT
TRBJ1-1,NA,NA,TRBV4-3,CASSQDPANTEAFF,TGCGCCAGCAGCCAAGACCCAGCGAACACTGAAGCTTTCTTT
TRBJ2-1,NA,NA,TRBV5-6,CASSLDSLGETQFF,TGTGCCAGCAGCTTGGATAGTCTGGGAGAGACCCAGTTCTTC